One sample yielded the 2 T cell receptor beta chains listed below, sequenced in a study of T-cell memory formation after mild COVID-19. From the 5' RACE reads, TCRdb called clonotypes with MiXCR, one entry per CDR3 protein. The sample yields 470,000 or so distinct CDR3 sequences, 18% seen once. Source material: PBMCs or a T cell subset sorted from them (not recorded which). These receptors all come from an adult woman who had mild COVID-19 (a few samples of this study predate the infection). Cell type and time point are not known.

The gene calls are TRBV7-3 and TRBJ2-1; 8 bases match TRBD1. CDR1 and CDR2 from the germline V gene are SGHTA and FQGTGA. J lost 9 bases, V lost 5 bases, and 9 bases had no gene match. The CDR3 has 14 residues. CDR3 residues: CASSPRDRLSEQFF. The CDR3 DNA follows: TGTGCCAGCAGCCCCCGGGACAGGTTGAGTGAGCAGTTCTTC.

The rearrangement uses TRBV7-4 and TRBJ1-1; D gene uncertain. The germline V gene has CDR1 SGHVT and CDR2 SQSDAQ. This CDR3 spans 13 amino acids. V was cut by 7 bases and J by 0 bases, with 9 bases left in between. CDR3 protein: CASIAGLNTEAFF. The DNA of the CDR3 is TGTGCCAGCATCGCGGGCCTGAACACTGAAGCTTTCTTT.